The clone carrying this TCR beta chain was recorded at least ten times. The antigen remains unidentified. This specimen belongs to a study of T cell repertoires in cytomegalovirus infection. In the study overall: CMV infection together with matching HLA type was indicated by public TCR beta signatures. Study-level results: There were HLA-C-restricted CMV-specific TCR beta clonotypes dominating the ex vivo response. Summed frequency of shared TCR beta families picked out CMV carriers who also had the relevant HLA.

TCRdb re-called the reads through MiXCR, storing one row per CDR3 protein. The sample has 290,000 or so distinct CDR3 sequences; about 9.1% are singletons. The clonotype was recovered from a human donor in good health (CMV status not recorded). Some clones in this sample may be carry-over from other donors' samples. Sequenced: PBMCs.

The CDR3 here is CASVSQTSLNEQFF. In nucleotides, the CDR3 is TGTGCTAGTGTTTCCCAGACTAGCCTTAATGAGCAGTTCTTC. The rearrangement uses TRBV12-5 and TRBJ2-1; 7 bases are shared with TRBD2. This CDR3 is built from 14 residues. Per germline, CDR1 LGHNT and CDR2 FRNRAP. V dropped 7 bases and J dropped 7; count of bases not matched to a gene: 10.